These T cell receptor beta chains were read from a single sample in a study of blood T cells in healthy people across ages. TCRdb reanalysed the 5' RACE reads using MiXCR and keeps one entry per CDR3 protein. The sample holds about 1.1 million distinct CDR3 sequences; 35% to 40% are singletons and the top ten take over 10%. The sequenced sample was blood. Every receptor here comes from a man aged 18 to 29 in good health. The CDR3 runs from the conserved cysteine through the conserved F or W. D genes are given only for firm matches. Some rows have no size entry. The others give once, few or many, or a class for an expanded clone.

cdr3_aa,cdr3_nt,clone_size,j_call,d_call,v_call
CASSFRAGGYEQYF,TGTGCCAGCAGTTTTCGAGCAGGGGGCTACGAGCAGTACTTC,.,TRBJ2-7,TRBD1,TRBV12-3/TRBV12-4
CASSPPLVGPIYTQYF,TGTGCCAGCAGCCCGCCTTTGGTAGGCCCTATCTATACGCAGTATTTT,.,TRBJ2-3,.,TRBV7-9
CATSRDRTGGNQPQHF,TGTGCCACCAGCAGAGATCGCACAGGCGGCAATCAGCCCCAGCATTTT,few,TRBJ1-5,.,TRBV15
CASSFGSRGYTF,TGTGCCAGCAGTTTTGGGAGTCGTGGCTACACCTTC,few,TRBJ1-2,.,TRBV12-3/TRBV12-4
CASSQQYRNEQYF,TGTGCCAGCAGCCAGCAGTACCGGAACGAGCAGTACTTC,few,TRBJ2-7,.,TRBV5-4
CASSVGGSRNEETQYF,TGTGCCAGCAGCGTAGGGGGCAGTAGGAATGAAGAGACCCAGTACTTC,.,TRBJ2-5,.,TRBV9
CSATLQGRNGYTF,TGCAGTGCTACCCTACAGGGGAGGAATGGCTACACCTTC,few,TRBJ1-2,TRBD1,TRBV20-1
CASSLTTSTAETQYF,TGTGCCAGCAGCCTTACGACTAGTACGGCGGAGACCCAGTACTTC,.,TRBJ2-5,.,TRBV3-1
CASSLSPGRLVFF,TGTGCCAGCAGTTTATCCCCCGGACGGTTGGTTTTCTTT,.,TRBJ1-1,.,TRBV27
CASSSQTGLNTEAFF,TGTGCCAGCAGCTCCCAAACAGGATTGAACACTGAAGCTTTCTTT,.,TRBJ1-1,.,TRBV7-2
CASRKSGQTNHYEQYF,TGTGCCAGCCGAAAGTCGGGTCAGACAAACCACTACGAGCAGTACTTC,.,TRBJ2-7,.,TRBV12-3/TRBV12-4
CASSGATGFHGYTF,TGTGCCAGCAGCGGAGCCACAGGGTTCCATGGCTACACCTTC,.,TRBJ1-2,.,TRBV9
CASSLQYNEQFF,TGTGCCAGCAGCTTACAATACAATGAGCAGTTCTTC,many,TRBJ2-1,.,TRBV11-2
CASSLAQPLNTEAFF,TGCGCCAGCAGCTTGGCCCAGCCACTGAACACTGAAGCTTTCTTT,.,TRBJ1-1,.,TRBV5-1
CASSPMTGGPGELFF,TGTGCCAGCAGCCCTATGACAGGGGGCCCCGGGGAGCTGTTTTTT,.,TRBJ2-2,TRBD1,TRBV27
CASSAQPDGEKLFF,TGTGCCAGCAGCGCCCAACCGGACGGTGAAAAACTGTTTTTT,many,TRBJ1-4,.,TRBV9
CAISGPRQSRGMDEQFF,TGTGCCATCAGCGGACCCCGACAGTCCCGTGGCATGGATGAGCAGTTCTTC,few,TRBJ2-1,.,TRBV10-3
CASSVESTGRGRDEQYF,TGTGCCAGCAGCGTAGAAAGTACGGGCAGGGGGAGAGACGAGCAGTACTTC,.,TRBJ2-7,TRBD1,TRBV9
CASSRRQGLYYGYTF,TGTGCCAGCAGCCGGCGACAGGGGCTTTACTATGGCTACACCTTC,.,TRBJ1-2,TRBD1,TRBV12-3/TRBV12-4
CSVVLASSNQPQHF,TGCAGCGTTGTTCTGGCATCTAGCAATCAGCCCCAGCATTTT,many,TRBJ1-5,.,TRBV29-1
CVSSLDSMNTEAFF,TGCGTCAGCAGCCTTGACAGCATGAACACTGAAGCTTTCTTT,.,TRBJ1-1,.,TRBV5-1
CASRTTGGLSNQPQHF,TGTGCCAGCAGGACGACAGGGGGCCTTAGCAATCAGCCCCAGCATTTT,few,TRBJ1-5,TRBD1,TRBV6-1
CASSLGRTTDEQYF,TGTGCCAGCAGCTTAGGTAGGACAACCGACGAGCAGTACTTC,.,TRBJ2-7,.,TRBV7-2
CASSLRDRHSSYNEQFF,TGTGCCAGCAGCTTACGGGACAGGCATAGCTCCTACAATGAGCAGTTCTTC,few,TRBJ2-1,TRBD1,TRBV7-8
CASSPMGQSSYNEQFF,TGTGCCAGCTCACCTATGGGACAGAGCTCCTACAATGAGCAGTTCTTC,.,TRBJ2-1,TRBD1,TRBV18
CSAVTGGGNSPLHF,TGCAGTGCCGTTACAGGGGGAGGCAATTCACCCCTCCACTTT,.,TRBJ1-6,TRBD1,TRBV20-1
CASSKGDTGNTIYF,TGCGCCAGCAGTAAAGGGGACACTGGAAACACCATATATTTT,.,TRBJ1-3,.,TRBV4-1
CASSFPGESYEQYF,TGTGCCAGCAGCTTTCCCGGGGAAAGTTACGAGCAGTACTTC,many,TRBJ2-7,.,TRBV7-9
CSVEPTATRTGSYEQYF,TGCAGCGTTGAACCCACGGCTACTAGGACAGGGTCGTACGAGCAGTACTTC,few,TRBJ2-7,TRBD1,TRBV29-1
CASSGAGLGTGELFF,TGTGCCAGCAGTGGAGCAGGGTTAGGCACCGGGGAGCTGTTTTTT,few,TRBJ2-2,.,TRBV27
CASSPWTSAPDTQYF,TGTGCCAGCAGCCCGTGGACTAGTGCCCCAGATACGCAGTATTTT,once,TRBJ2-3,TRBD2,TRBV4-2
CASAVMQGDGYTF,TGTGCCAGCGCAGTAATGCAGGGGGATGGCTACACCTTC,.,TRBJ1-2,TRBD1,TRBV2
CASSLSLTGRWSNSPLHF,TGTGCCAGCAGCTTAAGCTTAACAGGTCGGTGGAGTAATTCACCCCTCCACTTT,.,TRBJ1-6,.,TRBV7-6
CAWSGGTAVQETQYF,TGTGCCTGGAGTGGCGGGACAGCGGTACAAGAGACCCAGTACTTC,few,TRBJ2-5,.,TRBV30
CASRTNRVYGYTF,TGTGCCAGCAGAACCAACAGGGTCTATGGCTACACCTTC,.,TRBJ1-2,.,TRBV6-5
CSVTTAKSSYNEQYF,TGCAGTGTTACTACCGCGAAGAGCTCCTACAATGAGCAGTACTTC,.,TRBJ2-7,.,TRBV20-1
CASQWGRNPYNEQFF,TGTGCCAGCCAATGGGGACGGAATCCCTACAATGAGCAGTTCTTC,few,TRBJ2-1,.,TRBV6-2/TRBV6-3
CASSPSGNMAGELFF,TGCGCCAGCAGCCCCTCCGGGAACATGGCCGGGGAGCTGTTTTTT,.,TRBJ2-2,.,TRBV5-1
CASSLQAGENTGELFF,TGTGCCAGCAGCTTACAGGCAGGCGAGAACACCGGGGAGCTGTTTTTT,few,TRBJ2-2,.,TRBV11-1
CASGQESSTDTQYF,TGTGCCAGCGGACAGGAGTCTAGCACAGATACGCAGTATTTT,.,TRBJ2-3,TRBD1,TRBV5-5
CASRIRYNEQFF,TGTGCCAGCAGAATAAGGTACAATGAGCAGTTCTTC,.,TRBJ2-1,.,TRBV28
CASSLGTFNEQFF,TGTGCCAGCAGCTTAGGGACTTTCAATGAGCAGTTCTTC,.,TRBJ2-1,.,TRBV7-9